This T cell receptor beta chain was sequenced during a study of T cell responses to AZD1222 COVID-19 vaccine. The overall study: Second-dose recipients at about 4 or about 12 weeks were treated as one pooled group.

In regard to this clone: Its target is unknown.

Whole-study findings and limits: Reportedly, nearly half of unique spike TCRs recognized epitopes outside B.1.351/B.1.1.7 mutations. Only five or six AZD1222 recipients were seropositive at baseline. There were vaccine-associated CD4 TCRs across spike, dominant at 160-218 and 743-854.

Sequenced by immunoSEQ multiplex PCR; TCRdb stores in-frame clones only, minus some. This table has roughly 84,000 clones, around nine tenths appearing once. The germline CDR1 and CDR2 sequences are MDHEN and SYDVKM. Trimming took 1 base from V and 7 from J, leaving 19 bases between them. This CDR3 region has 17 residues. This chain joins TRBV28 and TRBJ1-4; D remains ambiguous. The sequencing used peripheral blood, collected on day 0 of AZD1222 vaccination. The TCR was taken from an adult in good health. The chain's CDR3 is CASSLSHLLTTLEKLFF. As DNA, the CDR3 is TGTGCCAGCAGTTTATCACATCTCCTAACCACCCTTGAAAAACTGTTTTTT.